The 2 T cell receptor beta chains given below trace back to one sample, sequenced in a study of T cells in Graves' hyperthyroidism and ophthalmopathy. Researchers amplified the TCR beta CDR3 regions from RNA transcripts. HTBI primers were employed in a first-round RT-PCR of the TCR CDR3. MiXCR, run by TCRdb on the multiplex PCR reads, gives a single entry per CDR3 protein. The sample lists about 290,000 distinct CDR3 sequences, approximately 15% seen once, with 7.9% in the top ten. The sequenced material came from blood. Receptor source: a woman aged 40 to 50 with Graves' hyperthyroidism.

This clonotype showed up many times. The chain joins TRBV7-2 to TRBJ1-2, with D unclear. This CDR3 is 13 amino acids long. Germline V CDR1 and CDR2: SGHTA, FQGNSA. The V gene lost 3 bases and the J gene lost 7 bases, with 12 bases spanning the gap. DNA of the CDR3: TGTGCCAGCAGCTTCCTTGACCAGAGTGGCTACACCTTC. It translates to CASSFLDQSGYTF.

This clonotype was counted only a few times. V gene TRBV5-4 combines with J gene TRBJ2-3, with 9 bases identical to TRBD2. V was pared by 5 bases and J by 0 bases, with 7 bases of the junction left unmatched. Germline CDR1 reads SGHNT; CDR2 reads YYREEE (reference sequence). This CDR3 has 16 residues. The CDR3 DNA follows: TGTGCCAGCAGGCACCGGACTAGCGCTAGCACAGATACGCAGTATTTT. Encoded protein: CASRHRTSASTDTQYF.